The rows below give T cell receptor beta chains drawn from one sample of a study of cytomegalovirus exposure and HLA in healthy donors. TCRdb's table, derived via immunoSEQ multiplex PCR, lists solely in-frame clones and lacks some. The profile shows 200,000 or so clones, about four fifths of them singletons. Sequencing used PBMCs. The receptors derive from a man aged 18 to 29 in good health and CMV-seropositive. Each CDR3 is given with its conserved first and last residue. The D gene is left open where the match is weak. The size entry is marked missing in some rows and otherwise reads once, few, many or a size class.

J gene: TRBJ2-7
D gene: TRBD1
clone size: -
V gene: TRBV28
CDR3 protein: CASNPSGTGSGGEQYF
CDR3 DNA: TGTGCCAGCAACCCATCCGGGACAGGGTCTGGGGGCGAGCAGTACTTC

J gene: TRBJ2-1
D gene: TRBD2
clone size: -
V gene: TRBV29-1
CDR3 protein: CSVEGEGYNEQFF
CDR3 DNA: TGCAGCGTTGAAGGGGAGGGGTACAATGAGCAGTTCTTC

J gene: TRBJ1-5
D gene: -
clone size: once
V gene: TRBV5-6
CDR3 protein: CASSLGGRSNQPQHF
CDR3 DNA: TGTGCCAGCAGCTTAGGGGGTAGGAGCAATCAGCCCCAGCATTTT

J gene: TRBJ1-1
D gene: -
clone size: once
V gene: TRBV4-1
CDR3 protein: CASSQDTDRGMNTEAFF
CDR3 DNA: TGCGCCAGCAGCCAAGATACAGATAGGGGCATGAACACTGAAGCTTTCTTT

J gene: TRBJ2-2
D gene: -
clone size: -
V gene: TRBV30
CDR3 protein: CAWSFTGTGELFF
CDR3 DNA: TGTGCCTGGAGTTTCACCGGGACCGGGGAGCTGTTTTTT

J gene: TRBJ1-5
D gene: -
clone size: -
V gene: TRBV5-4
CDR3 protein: CASSLDRAQPQHF
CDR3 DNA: TGTGCCAGCAGCTTGGACAGGGCCCAGCCCCAGCATTTT

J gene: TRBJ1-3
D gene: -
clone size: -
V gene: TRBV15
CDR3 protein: CATSRDSLGLGTIYF
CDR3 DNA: TGTGCCACCAGCAGAGATAGTTTGGGGCTGGGAACCATATATTTT

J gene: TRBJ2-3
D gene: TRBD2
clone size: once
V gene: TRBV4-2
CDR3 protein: CASSQDVPVLAGEDTQYF
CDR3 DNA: TGTGCCAGCAGCCAAGATGTACCGGTACTAGCGGGAGAGGATACGCAGTATTTT

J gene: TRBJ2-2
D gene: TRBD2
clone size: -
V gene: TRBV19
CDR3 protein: CASSPLAGGPAGELFF
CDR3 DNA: TGTGCCAGTAGCCCACTAGCGGGAGGGCCTGCCGGGGAGCTGTTTTTT

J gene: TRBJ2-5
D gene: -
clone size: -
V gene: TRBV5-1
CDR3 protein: CASSLSRRGETQYF
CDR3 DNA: TGCGCCAGCAGCCTCAGCCGAAGGGGAGAGACCCAGTACTTC

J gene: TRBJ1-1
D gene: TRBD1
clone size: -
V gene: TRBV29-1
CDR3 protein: CSDQTGGTEAFF
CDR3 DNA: TGCAGCGACCAGACAGGGGGCACTGAAGCTTTCTTT

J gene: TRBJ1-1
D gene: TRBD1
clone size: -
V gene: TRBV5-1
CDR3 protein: CASSLMTGTNTEAFF
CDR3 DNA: TGCGCCAGCAGCCTGATGACAGGGACGAACACTGAAGCTTTCTTT

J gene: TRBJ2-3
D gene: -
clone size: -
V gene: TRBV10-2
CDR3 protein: CASSESTRGSQYF
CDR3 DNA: TGCGCCAGCAGTGAGTCGACTCGCGGGTCCCAGTATTTT

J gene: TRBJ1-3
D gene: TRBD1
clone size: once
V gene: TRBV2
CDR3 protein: CASRRGTAGNTIYF
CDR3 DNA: TGTGCCAGCAGGCGAGGGACAGCAGGAAACACCATATATTTT

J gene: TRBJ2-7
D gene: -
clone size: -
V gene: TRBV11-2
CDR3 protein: CASSLNHGGYEQYF
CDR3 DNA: TGTGCCAGCAGCCTCAACCATGGGGGGTACGAGCAGTACTTC

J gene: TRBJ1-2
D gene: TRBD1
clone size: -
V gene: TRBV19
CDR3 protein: CASTTGASNYGYTF
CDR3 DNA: TGTGCCAGTACAACAGGGGCGTCTAACTATGGCTACACCTTC

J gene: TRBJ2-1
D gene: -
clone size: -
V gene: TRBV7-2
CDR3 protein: CASSRFPGEQFF
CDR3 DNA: TGTGCCAGCAGCCGCTTCCCCGGTGAGCAGTTCTTC

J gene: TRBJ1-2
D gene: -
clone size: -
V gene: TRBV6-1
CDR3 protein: CASRQNSYGYTF
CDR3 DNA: TGTGCCAGCAGACAGAATTCATATGGCTACACCTTC

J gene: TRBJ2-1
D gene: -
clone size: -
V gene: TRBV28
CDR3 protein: CASRELGGPDNEQFF
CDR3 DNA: TGTGCCAGCAGAGAGCTCGGGGGTCCGGACAATGAGCAGTTCTTC

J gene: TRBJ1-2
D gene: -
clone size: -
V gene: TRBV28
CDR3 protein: CASSQQDGGYTF
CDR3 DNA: TGTGCCAGCAGTCAACAGGACGGGGGCTACACCTTC

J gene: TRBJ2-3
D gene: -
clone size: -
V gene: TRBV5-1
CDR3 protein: CASSAKPDTQYF
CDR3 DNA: TGCGCCAGCAGCGCCAAGCCAGATACGCAGTATTTT

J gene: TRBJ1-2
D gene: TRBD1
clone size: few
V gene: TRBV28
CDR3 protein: CASSPSDNRGRSYGYTF
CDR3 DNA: TGTGCCAGCAGTCCCTCCGACAACAGGGGGCGCTCCTATGGCTACACCTTC

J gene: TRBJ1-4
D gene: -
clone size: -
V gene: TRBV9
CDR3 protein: CASSVAPRHTTNEKLFF
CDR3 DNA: TGTGCCAGCAGCGTAGCGCCCCGCCACACAACTAATGAAAAACTGTTTTTT

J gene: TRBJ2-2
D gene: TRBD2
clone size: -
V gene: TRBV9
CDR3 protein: CASTGGSPDTGELFF
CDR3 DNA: TGTGCCAGCACTGGCGGGAGTCCGGACACCGGGGAGCTGTTTTTT

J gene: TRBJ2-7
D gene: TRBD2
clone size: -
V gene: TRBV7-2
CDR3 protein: CASSPLGKAGGGTYEQYF
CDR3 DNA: TGTGCCAGCAGCCCCCTGGGGAAAGCGGGAGGAGGGACCTACGAGCAGTACTTC

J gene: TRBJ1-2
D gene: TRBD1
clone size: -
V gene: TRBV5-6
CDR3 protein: CASSLPGQGEGYGYTF
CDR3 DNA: TGTGCCAGCAGCTTGCCGGGACAGGGGGAGGGCTATGGCTACACCTTC

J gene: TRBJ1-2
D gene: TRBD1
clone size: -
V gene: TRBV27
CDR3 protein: CASSPRTGGNTNYGYTF
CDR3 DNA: TGTGCCAGCAGTCCCAGGACAGGGGGAAACACTAACTATGGCTACACCTTC

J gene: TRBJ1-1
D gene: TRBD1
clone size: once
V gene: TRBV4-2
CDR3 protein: CASSQDRRDRVAFF
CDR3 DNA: TGTGCCAGCAGCCAAGATCGACGGGACAGGGTAGCTTTCTTT

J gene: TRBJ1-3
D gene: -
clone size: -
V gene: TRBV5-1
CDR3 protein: CASSGSSGNTIYF
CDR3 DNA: TGCGCCAGCAGCGGGAGTTCTGGAAACACCATATATTTT

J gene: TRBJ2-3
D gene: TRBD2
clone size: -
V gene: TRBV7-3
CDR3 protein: CASSLRVAGDGDTQYF
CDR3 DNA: TGTGCCAGCAGCTTAAGGGTAGCGGGAGACGGGGATACGCAGTATTTT